This T cell receptor beta chain was identified during a study of PD-L1 blockade in urothelial cancer. The data were produced by immunoSEQ multiplex PCR, yet TCRdb's version contains in-frame clones alone and is incomplete. The sample has 58,000 or so clones, 70% to 90% seen once. Germline loops: CDR1 SEHNR, CDR2 FQNEAQ (reference sequence). The germline V and J ends were trimmed by 5 bases and 9 bases, with 11 bases remaining between them. This CDR3 region has 13 residues. Study-level findings and limits: Better survival was predicted when blood TCR clonality before treatment fell below the median.

Worth noting for this clone: The target antigen is unknown.

Sequences were derived from PBMCs, sampled around atezolizumab (anti-PD-L1) treatment. The clonotype comes from a man aged 45-60 years with urothelial cancer. This chain joins TRBV7-9 and TRBJ1-6, with D perhaps matching TRBD1 (5 bases). The CDR3 nucleotides read TGTGCCAGCAGCCCACGACAGACTTCACCCCTCCACTTT. Translated: CASSPRQTSPLHF.